This T cell receptor (beta chain) was recorded in a study of chemoradiotherapy in HPV16-positive cancers. Overall study context: A couple of HPV16-positive patients' cells yielded candidate HPV-specific clones and common motifs.

V lost 8 bases and J lost 5, with 15 bases in between. In germline, CDR1 is GTSNPN, CDR2 SVGIG (reference sequence). This CDR3 spans 13 amino acids. Overall study results and limits: Non-HPV-specific T cells did not expand in tumors during treatment, whereas candidate HPV-specific clones and E7-related motifs did. In HPV16-positive patients, HPV-responsive T-cell expansion tracked better recurrence-free survival.

TCRdb's table, derived via immunoSEQ multiplex PCR, lists solely in-frame clones and lacks some. The data hold tens of thousands of clones, with about 88% observed a single time. Comment on this clone: Antigen specificity is unknown.

This sample comprised blood, obtained from a patient who underwent chemoradiotherapy. The genes are TRBV30 and TRBJ2-2, with TRBD1 as a possible D gene (7 bases). The sequence was collected from a human donor with HPV-associated anogenital cancer. The CDR3 region has the DNA TGTGCCCGCCAGACAGGGAGGACCGGGGAGCTGTTTTTT. Translated, it gives CARQTGRTGELFF.